The rows below give T cell receptor beta chains drawn from one sample of a study of blood T cell repertoires in COVID-19. Assay used: immunoSEQ multiplex PCR; TCRdb lists only in-frame clones, some missing. This sample has roughly 290,000 clones, with around 90% found just once. The sequenced material came from peripheral blood. The receptor set was obtained from a woman aged 25 to 39 with COVID-19, enrolled during active disease. The CDR3 runs from the conserved cysteine through the conserved F or W. D genes are given only for firm matches. Clone size appears in some rows only: once, few, many, or a class for an expanded clone.

j_call,clone_size,v_call,d_call,cdr3_nt,cdr3_aa
TRBJ2-7,NA,TRBV18,NA,TGTGCCAGCTCGCCCGCGACAGACACATACTACGAGCAGTACTTC,CASSPATDTYYEQYF
TRBJ2-5,NA,TRBV6-1,TRBD2,TGTGCCAGCAGTGATAGAATAGCGGGAGGCCGGGAGACCCAGTACTTC,CASSDRIAGGRETQYF
TRBJ2-6,NA,TRBV15,NA,TGTGCCACCAGCAGAGATCTCTCTGGGGCCAACGTCCTGACTTTC,CATSRDLSGANVLTF
TRBJ2-4,NA,TRBV2,TRBD1,TGTGCCAGCAGGGACAGGTTTATAGCCAAAAACATTCAGTACTTC,CASRDRFIAKNIQYF
TRBJ1-2,NA,TRBV20-1,NA,TGCAGTGCTAGACAGGGTTATGGCTACACCTTC,CSARQGYGYTF
TRBJ2-1,NA,TRBV5-1,NA,TGCGCCAGCAGCCCGGGGTTTCGAGATGAGCAGTTCTTC,CASSPGFRDEQFF
TRBJ1-4,NA,TRBV19,NA,TGTGCCAGTAGTTTACAGGGAAAAGCTGAAAAACTGTTTTTT,CASSLQGKAEKLFF
TRBJ1-5,few,TRBV4-1,NA,TGCGCCAGCAGCCAAGGGAGTTATCGGGCCCAGCATTTT,CASSQGSYRAQHF
TRBJ1-2,NA,TRBV6-5,TRBD1,TGTGCCAGCAGGGTGGCAAGGGGGCTTTATGGCTACACCTTC,CASRVARGLYGYTF
TRBJ2-1,NA,TRBV19,NA,TGTGCCAGTAGTATAAGTAGTCCCTCCTACAATGAGCAGTTCTTC,CASSISSPSYNEQFF
TRBJ1-6,NA,TRBV28,TRBD1,TGTGCCAGCAGTCCCCGGACAGGGATACGATCACCCCTCCACTTT,CASSPRTGIRSPLHF
TRBJ2-1,NA,TRBV19,NA,TGTGCCAGTAACGCGGGCGGGAACGTCAATGAGCAGTTCTTC,CASNAGGNVNEQFF
TRBJ2-3,NA,TRBV11-3,TRBD2,TGTGCCAGCAGCTTAGGCACTAGCGGGAGCACAGATACGCAGTATTTT,CASSLGTSGSTDTQYF
TRBJ2-1,NA,TRBV4-2,TRBD2,TGTGCCAGCAGTCTATCCCCCAGCGGGAGGGGGGCATACAATGAGCAGTTCTTC,CASSLSPSGRGAYNEQFF
TRBJ2-5,NA,TRBV7-3,NA,TGTGCCAGCAGCTTAAGGACAGACCGAACCCAGTACTTC,CASSLRTDRTQYF
TRBJ1-3,few,TRBV15,NA,TGTGCCACCAGCAGAGACAGAAGCTCTGGAAACACCATATATTTT,CATSRDRSSGNTIYF